The present T cell receptor (beta chain) was sequenced within a study of Graves' ophthalmopathy and Graves' hyperthyroidism. Study-level points and caveats: Blood also carried most expanded thyroid clonotypes exceeding 0.001 frequency.

Notes on this clonotype: Its matching antigen is unknown.

With a duration under 3 months, ophthalmopathy in the donors showed moderate-to-severe activity, CAS ≥3 and NOSPECS ≥4. Diagnosis relied on clinical symptoms, serum thyroxine, TRAb, thyroid ultrasound and orbital computed tomography. The starting material, more than 8.5 ml of fresh peripheral blood, provided the PBMCs. Using RNA transcripts, the TCR beta CDR3 regions were amplified. HTBI primers primed a first-round RT-PCR, and a second-round multiplex PCR followed. TCRdb analysed the multiplex PCR reads with MiXCR anew, one entry per CDR3 protein. Altogether 740,000 or so distinct CDR3 sequences are present, about 44% being singletons, with the ten largest covering about 40%. This receptor was identified in an adult man with Graves' ophthalmopathy. Sequenced sample: peripheral blood.

CDR3 DNA sequence: TGTGCCAGCAGCTATTCTTCGGGATCATTCACATATGGCTACACCTTC. It yields the protein CASSYSSGSFTYGYTF. This chain links TRBV9 with TRBJ1-2; D is unresolved. This CDR3 region has 16 residues. Germline-derived CDR1 and CDR2 are SGDLS and YYNGEE. The germline V and J ends were trimmed by 4 bases and 5 bases, with 21 bases remaining between them.